This T cell receptor (beta chain) stems from a study of human T cells and chemical hapten exposure. With V trimmed by 0 bases and J by 0 bases, 3 bases remained unmatched. Germline V lookup: CDR1 SGHKS, CDR2 YYEKEE (reference sequence). This CDR3 region has 18 residues. Points on this clonotype: Its matching antigen is unknown.

A single record per CDR3 protein comes from TCRdb applying MiXCR to the RACE reads. The data show 190,000 or so distinct CDR3 sequences, approximately 24% seen once. Study-wide points: No shift was seen in TCRs above 1 in 1000 frequency with DPC sensitization. Compared with pre-sensitization or healthy control sets, expanded TCRs clustered more.

Time point specified: patch test 3, about 24 weeks after DPC sensitization. Regarding treatment: therapeutic diphenylcyclopropenone sensitization with weekly scalp DPC. V gene TRBV5-5 combines with J gene TRBJ2-6; the match to TRBD2 covers 10 bases. The TCR was taken from a woman aged 40 to 49 with alopecia areata. Some clones in this sample may be carry-over from other donors' samples. Sequences were derived from whole blood, sampled in connection with sensitization to the hapten diphenylcyclopropenone (DPC). In DNA, the CDR3 is TGTGCCAGCAGCTTGGAACTAGCGGGAAGCTCTGGGGCCAACGTCCTGACTTTC. Its translation: CASSLELAGSSGANVLTF. The full variable domain, with the rest looked up from reference TRBV5-5 and TRBJ2-6, is DAGVTQSPTHLIKTRGQQVTLRCSPISGHKSVSWYQQVLGQGPQFIFQYYEKEERGRGNFPDRFSARQFPNYSSELNVNALLLGDSALYLCASSLELAGSSGANVLTFGAGSRLTVL.